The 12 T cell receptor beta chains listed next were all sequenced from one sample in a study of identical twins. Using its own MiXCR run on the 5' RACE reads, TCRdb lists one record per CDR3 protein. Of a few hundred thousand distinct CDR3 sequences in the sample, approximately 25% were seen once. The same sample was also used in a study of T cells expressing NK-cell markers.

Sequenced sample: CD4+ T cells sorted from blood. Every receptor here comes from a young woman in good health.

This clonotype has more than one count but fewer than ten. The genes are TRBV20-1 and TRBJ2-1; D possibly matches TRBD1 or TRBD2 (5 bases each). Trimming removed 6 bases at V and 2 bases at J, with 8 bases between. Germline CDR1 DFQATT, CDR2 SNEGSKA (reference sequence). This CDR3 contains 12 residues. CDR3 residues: CSATGPYNEQFF. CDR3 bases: TGCAGTGCCACGGGACCCTACAATGAGCAGTTCTTC.

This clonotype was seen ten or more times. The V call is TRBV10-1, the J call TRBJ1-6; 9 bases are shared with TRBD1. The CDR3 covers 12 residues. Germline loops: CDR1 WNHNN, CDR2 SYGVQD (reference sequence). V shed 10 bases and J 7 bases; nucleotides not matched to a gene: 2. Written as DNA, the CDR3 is TGCGCCACCGGACAGGGGAATTCACCCCTCCACTTT. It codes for CATGQGNSPLHF.

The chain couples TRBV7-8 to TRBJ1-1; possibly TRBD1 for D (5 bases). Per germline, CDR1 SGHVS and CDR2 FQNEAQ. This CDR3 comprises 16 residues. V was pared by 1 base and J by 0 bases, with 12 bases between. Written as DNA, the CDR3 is TGTGCCAGCAGCTTAGTCGGGGGACGGGTGAACACTGAAGCTTTCTTT. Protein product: CASSLVGGRVNTEAFF. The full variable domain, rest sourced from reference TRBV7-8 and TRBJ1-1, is GAGVSQSPRYKVAKRGQDVALRCDPISGHVSLFWYQQALGQGPEFLTYFQNEAQLDKSGLPSDRFFAERPEGSVSTLKIQRTQQEDSAVYLCASSLVGGRVNTEAFFGQGTRLTVV.

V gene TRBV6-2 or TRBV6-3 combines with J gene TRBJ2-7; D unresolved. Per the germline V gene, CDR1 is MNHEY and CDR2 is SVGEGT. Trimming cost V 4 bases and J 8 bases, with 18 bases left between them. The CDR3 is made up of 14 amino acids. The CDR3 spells CASSSVTVTSQQYF. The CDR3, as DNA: TGTGCCAGCAGTTCCGTGACCGTTACCTCGCAGCAGTACTTC.

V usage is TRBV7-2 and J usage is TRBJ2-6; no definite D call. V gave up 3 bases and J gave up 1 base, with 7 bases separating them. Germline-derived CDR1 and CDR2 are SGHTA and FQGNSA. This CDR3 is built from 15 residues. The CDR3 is CASSFQTSGANVLTF. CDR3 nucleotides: TGTGCCAGCAGCTTCCAGACTTCTGGGGCCAACGTCCTGACTTTC.

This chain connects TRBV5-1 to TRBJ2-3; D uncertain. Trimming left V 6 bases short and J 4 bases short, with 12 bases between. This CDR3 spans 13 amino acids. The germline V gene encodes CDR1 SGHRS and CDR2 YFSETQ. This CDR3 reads CASNLVGPDTQYF. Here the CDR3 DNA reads TGCGCCAGCAACCTGGTAGGGCCAGATACGCAGTATTTT.

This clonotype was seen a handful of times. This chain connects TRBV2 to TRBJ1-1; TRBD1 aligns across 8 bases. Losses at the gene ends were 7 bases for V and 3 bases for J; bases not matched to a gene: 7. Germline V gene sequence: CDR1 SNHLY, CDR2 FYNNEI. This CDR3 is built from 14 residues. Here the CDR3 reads CASNRQGIDTEAFF. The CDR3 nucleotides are TGTGCCAGCAATAGACAGGGGATCGACACTGAAGCTTTCTTT.

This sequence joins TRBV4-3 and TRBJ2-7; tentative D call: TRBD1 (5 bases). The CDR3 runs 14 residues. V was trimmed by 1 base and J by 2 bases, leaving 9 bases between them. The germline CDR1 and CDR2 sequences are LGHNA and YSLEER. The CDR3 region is CASSQVGQTYEQYF. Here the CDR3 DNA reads TGCGCCAGCAGCCAAGTTGGACAAACCTACGAGCAGTACTTC.

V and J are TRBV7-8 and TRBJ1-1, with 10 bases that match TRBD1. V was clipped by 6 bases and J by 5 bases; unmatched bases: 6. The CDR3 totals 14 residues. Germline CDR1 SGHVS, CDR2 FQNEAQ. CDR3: CASSFDRGRTEAFF. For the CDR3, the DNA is TGTGCCAGCAGTTTCGACAGGGGGCGGACTGAAGCTTTCTTT.

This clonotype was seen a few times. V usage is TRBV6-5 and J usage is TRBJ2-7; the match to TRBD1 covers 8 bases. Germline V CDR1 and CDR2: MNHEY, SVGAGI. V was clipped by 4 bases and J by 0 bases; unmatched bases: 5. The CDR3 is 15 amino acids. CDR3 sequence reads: CASSWTGIASYEQYF. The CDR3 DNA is TGTGCCAGCAGTTGGACAGGGATCGCCTCCTACGAGCAGTACTTC.

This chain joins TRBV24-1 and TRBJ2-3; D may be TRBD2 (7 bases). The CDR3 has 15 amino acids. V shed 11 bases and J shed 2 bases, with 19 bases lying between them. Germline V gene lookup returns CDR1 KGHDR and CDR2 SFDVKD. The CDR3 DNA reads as TGTGCCATGGTCGGGCGGGGGCCCCACACAGATACGCAGTATTTT. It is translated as CAMVGRGPHTDTQYF.

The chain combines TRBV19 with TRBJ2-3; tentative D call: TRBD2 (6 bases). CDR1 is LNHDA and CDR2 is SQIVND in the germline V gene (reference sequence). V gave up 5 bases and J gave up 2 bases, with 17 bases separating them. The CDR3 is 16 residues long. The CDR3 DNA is TGTGCCAGTAGTGTCAAGGGACTTGTAAACACAGATACGCAGTATTTT. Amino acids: CASSVKGLVNTDTQYF.